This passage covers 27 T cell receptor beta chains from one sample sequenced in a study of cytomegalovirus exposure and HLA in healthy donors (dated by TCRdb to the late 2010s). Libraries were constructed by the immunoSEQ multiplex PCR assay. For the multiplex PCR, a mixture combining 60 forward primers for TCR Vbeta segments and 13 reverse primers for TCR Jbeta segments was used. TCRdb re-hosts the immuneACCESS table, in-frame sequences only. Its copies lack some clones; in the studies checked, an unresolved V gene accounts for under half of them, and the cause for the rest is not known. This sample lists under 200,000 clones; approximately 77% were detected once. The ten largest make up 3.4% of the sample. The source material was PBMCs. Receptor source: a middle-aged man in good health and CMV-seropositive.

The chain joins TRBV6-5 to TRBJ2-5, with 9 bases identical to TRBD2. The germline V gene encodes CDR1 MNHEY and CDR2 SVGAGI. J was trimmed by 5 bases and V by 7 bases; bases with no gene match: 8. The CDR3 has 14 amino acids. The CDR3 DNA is TGTGCCAGCATGGGCGGGAGGGCGGGGGAGACCCAGTACTTC. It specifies CASMGGRAGETQYF.

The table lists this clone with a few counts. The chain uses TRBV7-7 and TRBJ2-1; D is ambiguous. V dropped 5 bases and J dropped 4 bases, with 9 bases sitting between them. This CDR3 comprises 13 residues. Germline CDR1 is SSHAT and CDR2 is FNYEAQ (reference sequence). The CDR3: CASSRDTYNEQFF. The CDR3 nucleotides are TGTGCCAGCAGCCGCGATACGTACAATGAGCAGTTCTTC.

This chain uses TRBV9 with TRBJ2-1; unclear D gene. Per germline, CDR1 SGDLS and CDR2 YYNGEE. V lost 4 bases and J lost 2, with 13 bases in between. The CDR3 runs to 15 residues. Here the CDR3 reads CASSPHTEAYNEQFF. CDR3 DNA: TGTGCCAGCAGCCCGCACACCGAGGCCTACAATGAGCAGTTCTTC.

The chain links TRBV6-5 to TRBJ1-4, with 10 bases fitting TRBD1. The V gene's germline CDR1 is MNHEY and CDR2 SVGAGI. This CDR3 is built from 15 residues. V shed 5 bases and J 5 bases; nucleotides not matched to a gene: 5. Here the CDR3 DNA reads TGTGCCAGCAGTGCTGGACAGGGGGTCAATGAAAAACTGTTTTTT. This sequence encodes CASSAGQGVNEKLFF.

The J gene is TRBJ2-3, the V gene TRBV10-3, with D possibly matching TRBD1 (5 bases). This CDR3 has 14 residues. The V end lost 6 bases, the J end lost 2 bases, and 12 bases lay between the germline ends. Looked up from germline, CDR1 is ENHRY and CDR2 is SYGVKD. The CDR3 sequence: CAIRTDSSTDTQYF. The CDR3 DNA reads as TGTGCCATCAGGACTGACAGCTCCACAGATACGCAGTATTTT.

CDR3 coding DNA: TGTGCCAGCAGCTTAGATCTTACAGGGGGCGCTGATGGCTACACCTTC. This codes for CASSLDLTGGADGYTF. The rearrangement joins TRBV11-2 to TRBJ1-2; 9 nucleotides line up with TRBD1. The CDR3 has 16 residues. V lost 0 bases and J lost 6; bases outside the gene matches: 8. Germline V gives CDR1 SGHAT, CDR2 FQNNGV.

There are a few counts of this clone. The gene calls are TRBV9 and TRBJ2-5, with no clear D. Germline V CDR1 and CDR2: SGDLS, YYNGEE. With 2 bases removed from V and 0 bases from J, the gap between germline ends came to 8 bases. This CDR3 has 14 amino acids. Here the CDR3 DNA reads TGTGCCAGCAGCGTCCGTCAGTACCAAGAGACCCAGTACTTC. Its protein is CASSVRQYQETQYF.

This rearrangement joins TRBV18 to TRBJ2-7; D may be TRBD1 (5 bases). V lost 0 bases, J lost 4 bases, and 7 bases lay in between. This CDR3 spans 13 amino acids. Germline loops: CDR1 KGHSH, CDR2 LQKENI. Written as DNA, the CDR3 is TGTGCCAGCTCACCACCAGGGGCATACGAGCAGTACTTC. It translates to CASSPPGAYEQYF.

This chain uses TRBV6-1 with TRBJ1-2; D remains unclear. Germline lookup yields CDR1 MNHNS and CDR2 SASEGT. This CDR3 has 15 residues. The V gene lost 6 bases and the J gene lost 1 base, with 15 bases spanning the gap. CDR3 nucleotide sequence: TGTGCCAGCAGGGGAGACGGCTTCTATAACTATGGCTACACCTTC. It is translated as CASRGDGFYNYGYTF.

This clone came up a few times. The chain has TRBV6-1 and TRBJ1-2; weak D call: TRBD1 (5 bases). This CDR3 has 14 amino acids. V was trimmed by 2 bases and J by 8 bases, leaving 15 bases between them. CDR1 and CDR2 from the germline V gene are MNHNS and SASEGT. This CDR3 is CASSESGRAGGYTF. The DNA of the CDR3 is TGTGCCAGCAGTGAATCCGGCAGGGCGGGAGGCTACACCTTC.

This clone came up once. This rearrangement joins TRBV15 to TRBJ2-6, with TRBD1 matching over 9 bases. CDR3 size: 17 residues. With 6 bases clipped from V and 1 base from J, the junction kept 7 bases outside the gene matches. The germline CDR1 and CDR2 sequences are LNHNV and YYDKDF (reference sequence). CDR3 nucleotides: TGTGCCACCAGGGGCCGACAGGGGGGGTCTGGGGCCAACGTCCTGACTTTC. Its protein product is CATRGRQGGSGANVLTF.

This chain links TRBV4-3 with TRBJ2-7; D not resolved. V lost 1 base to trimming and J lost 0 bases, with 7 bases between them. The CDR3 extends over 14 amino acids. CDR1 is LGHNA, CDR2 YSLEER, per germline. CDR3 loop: CASSQGAGSYEQYF. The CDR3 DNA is TGCGCCAGCAGCCAAGGGGCAGGCTCCTACGAGCAGTACTTC.

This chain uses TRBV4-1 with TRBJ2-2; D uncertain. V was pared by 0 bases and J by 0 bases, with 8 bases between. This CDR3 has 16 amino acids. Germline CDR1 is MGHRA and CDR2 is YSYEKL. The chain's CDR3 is CASSQESATNTGELFF. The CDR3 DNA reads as TGCGCCAGCAGCCAAGAAAGCGCCACGAACACCGGGGAGCTGTTTTTT.

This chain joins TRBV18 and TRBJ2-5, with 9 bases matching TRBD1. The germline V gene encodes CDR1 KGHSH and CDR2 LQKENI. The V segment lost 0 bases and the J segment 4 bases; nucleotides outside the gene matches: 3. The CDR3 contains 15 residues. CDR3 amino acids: CASSPPTGGRETQYF. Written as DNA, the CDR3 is TGTGCCAGCTCACCACCGACAGGGGGGAGAGAGACCCAGTACTTC.

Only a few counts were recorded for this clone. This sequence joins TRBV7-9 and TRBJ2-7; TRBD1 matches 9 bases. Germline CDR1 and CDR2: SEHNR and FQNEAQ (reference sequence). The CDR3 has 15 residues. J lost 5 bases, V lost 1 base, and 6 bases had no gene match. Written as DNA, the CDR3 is TGTGCCAGCAGCTTAGGGGACAGGGTTTACGACGAGCAGTACTTC. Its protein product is CASSLGDRVYDEQYF.

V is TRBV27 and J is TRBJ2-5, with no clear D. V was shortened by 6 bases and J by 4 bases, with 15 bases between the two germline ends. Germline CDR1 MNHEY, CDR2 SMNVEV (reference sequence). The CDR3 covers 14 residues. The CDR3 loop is CASRLQLVAETQYF. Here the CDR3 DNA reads TGTGCCAGCAGGCTACAGTTGGTGGCAGAGACCCAGTACTTC.

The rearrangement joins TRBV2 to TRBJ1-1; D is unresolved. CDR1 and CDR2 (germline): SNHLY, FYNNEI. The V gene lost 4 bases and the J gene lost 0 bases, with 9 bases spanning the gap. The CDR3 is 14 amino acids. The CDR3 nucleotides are TGTGCCAGCAGTGTTAGTACGGTGAACACTGAAGCTTTCTTT. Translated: CASSVSTVNTEAFF.

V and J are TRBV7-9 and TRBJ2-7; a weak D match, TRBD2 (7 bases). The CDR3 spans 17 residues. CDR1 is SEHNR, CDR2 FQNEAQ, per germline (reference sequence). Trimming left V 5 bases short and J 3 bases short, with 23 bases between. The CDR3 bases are TGTGCCAGCAGCAAACGGAGTGCCGGGGGGCCCTTCTACGAGCAGTACTTC. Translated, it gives CASSKRSAGGPFYEQYF. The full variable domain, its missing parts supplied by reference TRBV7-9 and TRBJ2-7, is DTGVSQNPRHKITKRGQNVTFRCDPISEHNRLYWYRQTLGQGPEFLTYFQNEAQLEKSRLLSDRFSAERPKGSFSTLEIQRTEQGDSAMYLCASSKRSAGGPFYEQYFGPGTRLTVT.

The CDR3 DNA reads TGTGCCAGCAGCGTAGGGCAGGTTACAACTAATGAAAAACTGTTTTTT. It codes for CASSVGQVTTNEKLFF. V gene TRBV9 combines with J gene TRBJ1-4; no definite D call. Germline CDR1 reads SGDLS; CDR2 reads YYNGEE. The CDR3 totals 16 residues. The ends were cut back, 0 bases at V and 0 bases at J, with 9 bases in the middle.

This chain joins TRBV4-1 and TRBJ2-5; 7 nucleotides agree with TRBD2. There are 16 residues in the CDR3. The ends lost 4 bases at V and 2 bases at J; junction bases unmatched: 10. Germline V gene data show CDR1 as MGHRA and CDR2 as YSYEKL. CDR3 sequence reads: CASSLESQRDQETQYF. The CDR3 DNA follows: TGCGCCAGCAGCCTCGAGAGCCAGCGGGATCAAGAGACCCAGTACTTC.

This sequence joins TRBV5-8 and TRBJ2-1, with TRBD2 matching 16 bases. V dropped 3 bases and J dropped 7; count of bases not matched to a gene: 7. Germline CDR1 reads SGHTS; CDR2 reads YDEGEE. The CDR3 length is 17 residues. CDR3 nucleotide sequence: TGTGCCAGCAGCTCGGGACTAGCGGGAGGGCCTTCAAATGAGCAGTTCTTC. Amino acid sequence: CASSSGLAGGPSNEQFF.

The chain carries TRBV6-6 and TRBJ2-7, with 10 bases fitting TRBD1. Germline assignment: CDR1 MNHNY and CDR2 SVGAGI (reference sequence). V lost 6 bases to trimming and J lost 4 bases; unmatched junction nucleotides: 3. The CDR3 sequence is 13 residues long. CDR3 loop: CASRRQGAYEQYF. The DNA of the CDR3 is TGTGCCAGCAGGCGACAGGGGGCGTACGAGCAGTACTTC.

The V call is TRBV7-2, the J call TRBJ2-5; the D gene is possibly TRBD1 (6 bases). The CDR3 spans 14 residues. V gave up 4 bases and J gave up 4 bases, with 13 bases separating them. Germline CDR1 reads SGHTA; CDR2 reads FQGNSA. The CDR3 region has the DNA TGTGCCAGCAGCTCCGGACAGTTGGCAGAGACCCAGTACTTC. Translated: CASSSGQLAETQYF.

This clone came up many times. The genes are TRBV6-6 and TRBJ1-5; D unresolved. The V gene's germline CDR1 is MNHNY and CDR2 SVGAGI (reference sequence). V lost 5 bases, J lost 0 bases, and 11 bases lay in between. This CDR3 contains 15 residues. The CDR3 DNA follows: TGTGCCAGCAGTCCCCGGGGAGGTAGCAATCAGCCCCAGCATTTT. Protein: CASSPRGGSNQPQHF.

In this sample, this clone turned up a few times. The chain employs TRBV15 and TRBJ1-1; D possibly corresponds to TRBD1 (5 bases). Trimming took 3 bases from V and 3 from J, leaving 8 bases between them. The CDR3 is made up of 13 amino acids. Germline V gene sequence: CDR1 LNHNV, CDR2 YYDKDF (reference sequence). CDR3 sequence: CATSSLRDTEAFF. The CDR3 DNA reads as TGTGCCACCAGCAGCCTCAGGGACACTGAAGCTTTCTTT.

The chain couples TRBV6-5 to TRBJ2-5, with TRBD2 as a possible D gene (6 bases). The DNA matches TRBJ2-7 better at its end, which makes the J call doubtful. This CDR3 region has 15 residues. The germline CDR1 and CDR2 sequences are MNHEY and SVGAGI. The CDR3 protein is CASSYSAGSSYEQYF. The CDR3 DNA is TGTGCCAGCAGTTACTCCGCGGGGAGCTCCTACGAGCAGTACTTC.

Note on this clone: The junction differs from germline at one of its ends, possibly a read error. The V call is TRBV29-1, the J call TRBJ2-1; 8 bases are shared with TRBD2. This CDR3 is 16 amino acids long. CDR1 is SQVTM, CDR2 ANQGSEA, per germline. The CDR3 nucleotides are TGCAGTGTTGCATACACTCTAGCGGGCAACTACAATGAGCAGTTCTTC. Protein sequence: CSVAYTLAGNYNEQFF.